This T cell receptor (beta chain) was captured by sequencing in a study of blood T cell repertoires in COVID-19. Turning to the study itself: Collection of acute and convalescent COVID-19 samples took place in the United States, Italy and Spain. T cells, B-cell-depleted T cells, or PBMCs provided the cDNA or gDNA that served as material.

Germline CDR1 reads DFQATT; CDR2 reads SNEGSKA (reference sequence). V dropped 3 bases and J dropped 7 bases, with 16 bases sitting between them. The CDR3 contains 15 residues. Authors' processing steps: Amplification with reference gene primers provided the estimates of nucleated cell counts. Generated by immunoSEQ multiplex PCR, the TCRdb table keeps only in-frame clones and is missing some. V, J and clone size are those of that table, while D and trimming were read from the DNA. The table lists a few hundred thousand clones, roughly 90% of them singletons. Seattle enrolled patients during active infection and tracked them longitudinally.

The chain links TRBV20-1 to TRBJ1-6, with no clear D. The TCR sequence derives from a woman aged 55 to 70 with COVID-19, enrolled during active disease. The sequencing input was peripheral blood. The CDR3 nucleotides are TGCAGTGCTAGTCCCCCGGGGAGAGCCAATTCACCCCTCCACTTT. Protein product: CSASPPGRANSPLHF.